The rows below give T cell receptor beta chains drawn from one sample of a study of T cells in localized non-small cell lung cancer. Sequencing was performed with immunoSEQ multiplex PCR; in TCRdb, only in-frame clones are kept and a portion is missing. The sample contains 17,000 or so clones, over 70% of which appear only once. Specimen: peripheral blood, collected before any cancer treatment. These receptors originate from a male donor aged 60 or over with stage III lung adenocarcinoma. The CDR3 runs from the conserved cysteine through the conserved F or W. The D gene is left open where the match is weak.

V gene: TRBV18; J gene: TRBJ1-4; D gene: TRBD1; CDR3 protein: CASSPPVGQGDKLFF; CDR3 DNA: TGTGCCAGCTCACCCCCGGTCGGACAGGGTGACAAACTGTTTTTT
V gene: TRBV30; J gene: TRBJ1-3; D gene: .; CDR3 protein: CAWTGSYSGNTIYF; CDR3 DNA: TGTGCCTGGACAGGGTCTTACTCTGGAAACACCATATATTTT
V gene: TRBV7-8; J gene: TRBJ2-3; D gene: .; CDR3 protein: CASSLNRADTQYF; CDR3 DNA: TGTGCCAGCAGCTTAAACAGGGCAGATACGCAGTATTTT
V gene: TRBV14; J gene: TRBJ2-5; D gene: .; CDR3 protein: CASSQQVGETQYF; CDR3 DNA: TGTGCCAGCAGCCAACAGGTGGGAGAGACCCAGTACTTC
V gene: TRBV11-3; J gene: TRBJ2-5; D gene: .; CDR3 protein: CASSLVGGEQETQYF; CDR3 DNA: TGTGCCAGCAGCTTAGTTGGGGGCGAACAAGAGACCCAGTACTTC
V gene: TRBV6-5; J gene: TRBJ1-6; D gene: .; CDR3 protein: CASSPVTTGNSPLHF; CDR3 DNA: TGTGCCAGCAGCCCCGTTACGACCGGGAATTCACCCCTCCACTTT
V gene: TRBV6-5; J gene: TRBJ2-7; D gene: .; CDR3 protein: CASSLAGAGRPYEQYF; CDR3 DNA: TGTGCCAGCAGTTTGGCGGGGGCTGGGAGGCCCTACGAGCAGTACTTC
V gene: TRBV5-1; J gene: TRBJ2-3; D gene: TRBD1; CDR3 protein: CASSLADRAGDTQYF; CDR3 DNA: TGCGCCAGCAGCTTGGCGGACAGGGCCGGGGATACGCAGTATTTT
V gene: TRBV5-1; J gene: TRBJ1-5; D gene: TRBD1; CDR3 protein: CASSLEGALNQPQHF; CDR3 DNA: TGCGCCAGCAGCTTGGAGGGGGCCCTCAATCAGCCCCAGCATTTT
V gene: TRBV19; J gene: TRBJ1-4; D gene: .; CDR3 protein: CASSVRGLVEKLFF; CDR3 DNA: TGTGCCAGTAGTGTTCGCGGGTTGGTCGAAAAACTGTTTTTT
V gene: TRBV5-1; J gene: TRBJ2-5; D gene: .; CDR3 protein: CASSLLGNPQETQYF; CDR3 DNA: TGCGCCAGCAGCTTGCTCGGGAACCCGCAAGAGACCCAGTACTTC